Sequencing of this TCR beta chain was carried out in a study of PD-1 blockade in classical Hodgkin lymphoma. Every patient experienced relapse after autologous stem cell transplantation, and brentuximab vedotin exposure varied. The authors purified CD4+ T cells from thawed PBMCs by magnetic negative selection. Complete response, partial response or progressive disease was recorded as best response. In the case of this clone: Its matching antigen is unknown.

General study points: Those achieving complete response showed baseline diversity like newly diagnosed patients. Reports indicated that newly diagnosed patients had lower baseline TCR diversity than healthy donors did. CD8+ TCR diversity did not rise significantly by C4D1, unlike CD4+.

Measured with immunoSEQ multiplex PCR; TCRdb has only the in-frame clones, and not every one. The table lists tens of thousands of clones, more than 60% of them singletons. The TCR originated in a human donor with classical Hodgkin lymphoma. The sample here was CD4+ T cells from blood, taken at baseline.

CDR3 DNA sequence: TGTGCCTGGAGTGTCGGGGTTGGGAGGGAGCTGTTTTTT. The encoded protein is CAWSVGVGRELFF. The rearrangement uses TRBV30 and TRBJ2-2, with D maybe TRBD2 (5 bases). CDR3 size: 13 residues. Trimming shortened V by 0 bases and J by 9 bases, and 11 bases separated the two germline ends. Germline lookup yields CDR1 GTSNPN and CDR2 SVGIG (reference sequence). The full variable domain, rest sourced from reference TRBV30 and TRBJ2-2, is SQTIHQWPATLVQPVGSPLSLECTVEGTSNPNLYWYRQAAGRGLQLLFYSVGIGQISSEVPQNLSASRPQDRQFILSSKKLLLSDSGFYLCAWSVGVGRELFFGEGSRLTVL.